Listed here are 32 T cell receptor beta chains from one sample, sequenced in a study of early T cells in non-severe SARS-CoV-2 infection. TCRdb independently ran MiXCR on the 5' RACE reads; one entry per CDR3 protein. The table includes approximately 50,000 distinct CDR3 sequences, less than 9.5% detected once. Sequencing used whole blood. These receptor sequences come from an adult who was a healthcare worker with PCR-confirmed SARS-CoV-2 infection or an uninfected control (not recorded which).

Only a few counts were recorded for this clonotype. The chain is built from TRBV20-1 and TRBJ2-7; TRBD2 might be the D (5 bases). Germline lookup yields CDR1 DFQATT and CDR2 SNEGSKA (reference sequence). The CDR3 is 11 residues long. V was shortened by 5 bases and J by 6 bases, with 11 bases between the two germline ends. For the CDR3, the DNA is TGCAGTGCTTTTCCGGGGAGCGAGCAGTACTTC. It is translated as CSAFPGSEQYF.

Only a few counts were recorded for this clonotype. The chain uses TRBV27 and TRBJ1-2; D possibly corresponds to TRBD1 (6 bases). The germline V gene encodes CDR1 MNHEY and CDR2 SMNVEV (reference sequence). Trimming removed 4 bases at V and 5 bases at J, with 11 bases between. This CDR3 contains 13 residues. DNA for the CDR3: TGTGCCAGCAGTTCTTTGGGGGCTTATGGCTACACCTTC. Its translation is CASSSLGAYGYTF.

This clonotype appeared many times. J is TRBJ1-6 and V is TRBV7-9; D not certain. The CDR3 length is 17 residues. Per germline, CDR1 SEHNR and CDR2 FQNEAQ (reference sequence). V lost 5 bases and J 8 bases, leaving 22 bases between the germline ends. The CDR3 sequence: CASSARLDCPIDSPLHF. CDR3 nucleotide sequence: TGTGCCAGCAGCGCCCGACTAGACTGCCCGATCGATTCACCCCTCCACTTT.

This clonotype was picked up a small number of times. This chain joins TRBV6-1 and TRBJ2-3, with TRBD2 as a possible D gene (7 bases). Germline V CDR1 and CDR2: MNHNS, SASEGT. CDR3 length: 14 amino acids. V lost 6 bases to trimming and J lost 4 bases, with 14 bases between them. CDR3 region: CASSYREGADTQYF. For the CDR3, the DNA is TGTGCCAGCAGCTACAGGGAGGGCGCAGATACGCAGTATTTT.

This clonotype was seen ten or more times. CDR3 nucleotide sequence: TGTGCCAGCAGCCCTGATAGGGCAACTGAAGCTTTCTTT. Translated: CASSPDRATEAFF. This chain uses TRBV11-2 with TRBJ1-1; no reliable D call. CDR1 and CDR2 from the germline V gene are SGHAT and FQNNGV. There are 13 residues in the CDR3. The V end lost 5 bases, the J end lost 5 bases, and 12 bases lay between the germline ends.

This clonotype has only a few counts. V usage is TRBV15 and J usage is TRBJ1-5, with unresolved D. The CDR3 extends over 13 amino acids. Germline CDR1 LNHNV, CDR2 YYDKDF (reference sequence). V shed 3 bases and J shed 4 bases, with 7 bases lying between them. The CDR3 reads CATSSGLNQPQHF. DNA for the CDR3: TGTGCCACCAGCAGTGGACTTAATCAGCCCCAGCATTTT.

This clonotype was observed many times. The rearrangement joins TRBV7-9 to TRBJ1-1; no definite D call. In germline, CDR1 is SEHNR, CDR2 FQNEAQ (reference sequence). The CDR3 is made up of 17 amino acids. V gave up 4 bases and J gave up 4 bases, with 22 bases separating them. The CDR3 reads CASSSHPLDDAPTEAFF. CDR3 nucleotides: TGTGCCAGCAGCTCTCACCCTCTCGACGATGCGCCCACTGAAGCTTTCTTT.

At least ten counts were recorded for this clonotype. This chain connects TRBV28 to TRBJ2-5, with 7 bases matching TRBD1. The length of the CDR3 is 15 residues. The germline V gene has CDR1 MDHEN and CDR2 SYDVKM. V lost 5 bases to trimming and J lost 5 bases; unmatched junction nucleotides: 11. In DNA, the CDR3 is TGTGCCAGCAGTCCGGGGACAGTGAGTTACGAGACCCAGTACTTC. It codes for CASSPGTVSYETQYF.

This clonotype turned up a few times. The chain uses TRBV28 and TRBJ2-5; 7 nucleotides align to TRBD2. The germline gives CDR1 MDHEN, CDR2 SYDVKM. The CDR3 spans 18 residues. Trimming removed 1 base from V and 2 bases from J; junction bases left unmatched: 13. In nucleotides, the CDR3 is TGTGCCAGCAGTTTATTGTTTGGGAGGGCCAGGGCTCAAGAGACCCAGTACTTC. As protein: CASSLLFGRARAQETQYF.

This rearrangement joins TRBV25-1 to TRBJ1-1; perhaps TRBD1 as D (5 bases). This CDR3 is built from 12 residues. CDR1 is MGHDK and CDR2 is SYGVNS in the germline V gene. Trimming took off 8 bases at V and 7 bases at J, with 14 bases between the two ends. DNA of the CDR3: TGTGCCAGCCGGGAGGGGATAAGTGAAGCTTTCTTT. Translating it yields CASREGISEAFF.

This clonotype was detected many times. The rearrangement joins TRBV7-8 to TRBJ2-1, with 8 bases identical to TRBD2. V gave up 5 bases and J gave up 2 bases; unmatched junction bases: 8. This CDR3 has 16 residues. The germline V gene has CDR1 SGHVS and CDR2 FQNEAQ. In DNA form, the CDR3 reads TGTGCCAGCAGCCCCCGTACCGGGGGGGCCTACAATGAGCAGTTCTTC. Its protein product is CASSPRTGGAYNEQFF.

This clonotype was seen ten or more times. The genes are TRBV28 and TRBJ2-7, with D tentatively TRBD1 (5 bases). Trimming pared 2 bases from V and 4 bases from J, leaving 12 bases between. The CDR3 contains 14 residues. Germline CDR1 MDHEN, CDR2 SYDVKM. CDR3: CASSLVQGSYEQYF. CDR3 nucleotides: TGTGCCAGCAGTTTAGTCCAGGGTTCATACGAGCAGTACTTC.

In regard to this clonotype: A read error is possible here, since a much larger clone lies one base away. V is TRBV27 and J is TRBJ2-7; tentative D call: TRBD1 (5 bases). CDR1 is MNHEY, CDR2 SMNVEV, per germline (reference sequence). This CDR3 has 14 amino acids. CDR3 DNA sequence: TGTGCCAGCAGACTGGACATTGCTTCCTGCGAGCAGTACTTC. Translated: CASRLDIASCEQYF.

This chain links TRBV20-1 with TRBJ2-2; TRBD1 matches 8 bases. Germline CDR1 and CDR2: DFQATT and SNEGSKA (reference sequence). The junction had 2 bases not matched to a gene; V was cut back by 1 base and J by 4 bases. There are 14 residues in the CDR3. CDR3 bases: TGCAGTGCTAGAGGACAGGGGATCACCGGGGAGCTGTTTTTT. Translation gives CSARGQGITGELFF.

The rearrangement links TRBV28 to TRBJ2-5, with 7 bases identical to TRBD2. After removal of 5 bases from V and 1 base from J, the junction contained 4 bases not matched to a gene. The CDR3 covers 14 residues. Germline-derived CDR1 and CDR2 are MDHEN and SYDVKM. DNA of the CDR3: TGTGCCAGCAGTCTTCTAGCGGCCCAAGAGACCCAGTACTTC. Translated, it gives CASSLLAAQETQYF. The full variable domain, with the rest looked up from reference TRBV28 and TRBJ2-5, is DVKVTQSSRYLVKRTGEKVFLECVQDMDHENMFWYRQDPGLGLRLIYFSYDVKMKEKGDIPEGYSVSREKKERFSLILESASTNQTSMYLCASSLLAAQETQYFGPGTRLLVL.

This chain links TRBV5-1 with TRBJ1-2; 11 bases are a match to TRBD1. Germline loops: CDR1 SGHRS, CDR2 YFSETQ. This CDR3 has 14 amino acids. V lost 4 bases to trimming and J lost 4 bases; unmatched junction nucleotides: 3. The CDR3 here is CASSRGTGGYGYTF. CDR3 DNA: TGCGCCAGCAGCAGAGGGACAGGGGGCTATGGCTACACCTTC.

In its sample, this clonotype was seen many times. This chain connects TRBV6-6 to TRBJ1-6; TRBD1 matches at 7 bases. The CDR3 extends over 15 amino acids. Germline V gives CDR1 MNHNY, CDR2 SVGAGI (reference sequence). Trimming at V came to 9 bases and at J to 6 bases, leaving 11 bases not matched to a gene. In DNA form, the CDR3 reads TGTGCCAGTGTCCAGGGACAGCTAGGTAATTCACCCCTCCACTTT. Translation: CASVQGQLGNSPLHF.

The rearrangement uses TRBV20-1 and TRBJ2-7, with D perhaps assigned TRBD1 or TRBD2 (6 bases each). The CDR3 spans 15 residues. V was cut by 2 bases and J by 5 bases, with 19 bases left in between. Germline V gene lookup returns CDR1 DFQATT and CDR2 SNEGSKA (reference sequence). In DNA form, the CDR3 reads TGCAGTGCTAGAAAGGGGGGACTCGAGTCTCACGAGCAGTACTTC. The encoded protein is CSARKGGLESHEQYF.

In this sample, this clonotype turned up many times. The genes are TRBV11-2 and TRBJ2-7, with D perhaps matching TRBD2 (5 bases). The germline V gene has CDR1 SGHAT and CDR2 FQNNGV. V gave up 5 bases and J gave up 0 bases, with 11 bases separating them. This CDR3 has 14 amino acids. The CDR3 DNA is TGTGCCAGCAGCAAGAGGGTCATCTCCTACGAGCAGTACTTC. Translation: CASSKRVISYEQYF. Drawing the rest from reference TRBV11-2 and TRBJ2-7, the complete variable domain is EAGVAQSPRYKIIEKRQSVAFWCNPISGHATLYWYQQILGQGPKLLIQFQNNGVVDDSQLPKDRFSAERLKGVDSTLKIQPAKLEDSAVYLCASSKRVISYEQYFGPGTRLTVT.

There are a few counts of this clonotype. The V and J genes are TRBV5-1 and TRBJ2-7; D is undetermined. Trimming removed 4 bases from V and 2 bases from J, with 10 bases in between. The germline V gene has CDR1 SGHRS and CDR2 YFSETQ. The CDR3 contains 13 residues. The CDR3 DNA follows: TGCGCCAGCAGCCCCGACGTGGCCTACGAGCAGTACTTC. It translates to CASSPDVAYEQYF.

The sample holds a few counts of this clonotype. The V and J genes are TRBV7-3 and TRBJ2-1; D possibly corresponds to TRBD1 (6 bases). CDR3 length: 18 residues. Germline assignment: CDR1 SGHTA and CDR2 FQGTGA. Trimming removed 4 bases at V and 0 bases at J, with 19 bases between. The CDR3 nucleotides are TGTGCCAGCAGCTCTGCGGGTGGGGGCACCTACTCCTACAATGAGCAGTTCTTC. Residues: CASSSAGGGTYSYNEQFF.

This clonotype was picked up a small number of times. The chain combines TRBV4-1 with TRBJ1-1; D is undetermined. CDR1 MGHRA and CDR2 YSYEKL come from the germline V gene. The CDR3 is 15 amino acids. Trimming removed 4 bases at V and 0 bases at J, with 12 bases between. This chain's CDR3 is CASSPPWKLNTEAFF. The DNA of the CDR3 is TGCGCCAGCAGCCCTCCTTGGAAATTGAACACTGAAGCTTTCTTT.

DNA of the CDR3: TGTGCCAGCAGCCGACAGTTAAGCTCCTACGAGCAGTACTTC. This translates into CASSRQLSSYEQYF. This sequence joins TRBV7-9 and TRBJ2-7; weak D call: TRBD1 (5 bases). V was shortened by 5 bases and J by 0 bases, with 11 bases between the two germline ends. This CDR3 region has 14 residues. Germline V gene lookup returns CDR1 SEHNR and CDR2 FQNEAQ (reference sequence).

V usage is TRBV6-2 or TRBV6-3 and J usage is TRBJ1-5; D is unclear. The germline V gene has CDR1 MNHEY and CDR2 SVGEGT. This CDR3 spans 14 amino acids. V shed 2 bases and J shed 10 bases, with 15 bases lying between them. The CDR3 loop is CASSYGVHVRPQHF. The CDR3 region has the DNA TGTGCCAGCAGTTACGGGGTTCACGTTCGCCCCCAGCATTTT.

A few counts support this clonotype. V is TRBV12-3 or TRBV12-4 and J is TRBJ2-3, with D perhaps being TRBD1 or TRBD2 (5 bases each). Trimming pared 2 bases from V and 2 bases from J, leaving 8 bases between. The CDR3 spans 14 residues. CDR3 bases: TGTGCCAGCAGTTTAATCGGGGCCACAGATACGCAGTATTTT. This sequence encodes CASSLIGATDTQYF.

This clonotype has just a few counts. The rearrangement uses TRBV6-5 and TRBJ2-1; perhaps TRBD2 as D (6 bases). V was clipped by 6 bases and J by 6 bases, with 15 bases between them. In germline, CDR1 is MNHEY, CDR2 SVGAGI. The CDR3 consists of 14 residues. The CDR3 region is CASSPTSPSNEQFF. The DNA for the CDR3 is TGTGCCAGCAGCCCTACTAGCCCAAGCAATGAGCAGTTCTTC.

The chain uses TRBV12-3 or TRBV12-4 and TRBJ2-3, with D perhaps assigned TRBD1 or TRBD2 (6 bases each). This CDR3 has 15 residues. Trimming cost V 2 bases and J 2 bases, with 11 bases left between them. CDR3 residues: CASSLFGGPTDTQYF. CDR3 sequence (DNA): TGTGCCAGCAGTTTATTCGGGGGCCCCACAGATACGCAGTATTTT.

This clonotype was counted only a few times. The chain carries TRBV7-6 and TRBJ2-7; perhaps TRBD1 as D (6 bases). This CDR3 is built from 13 residues. CDR1 is SGHVS and CDR2 is FNYEAQ in the germline V gene. Trimming cost V 5 bases and J 2 bases, with 10 bases left between them. The CDR3: CASSEDRAYEQYF. The CDR3 DNA reads as TGTGCCAGCAGCGAGGACAGAGCCTACGAGCAGTACTTC.

This chain uses TRBV7-3 with TRBJ2-3; D is uncertain. Germline V CDR1 and CDR2: SGHTA, FQGTGA. This CDR3 has 15 amino acids. The ends were cut back, 5 bases at V and 0 bases at J, with 12 bases in the middle. Here the CDR3 DNA reads TGTGCCAGCAGCCTCTCGCTTGGCAGCACAGATACGCAGTATTTT. As protein: CASSLSLGSTDTQYF.

The chain is built from TRBV3-1 and TRBJ2-3; a possible D gene is TRBD1 (5 bases). Germline CDR1 and CDR2: LGHDT and YNNKEL (reference sequence). The CDR3 length is 15 residues. Trimming took off 3 bases at V and 6 bases at J, with 16 bases between the two ends. The CDR3 spells CASSQSFLGRDTQYF. The CDR3 region has the DNA TGTGCCAGCAGCCAGAGTTTTTTGGGGCGGGATACGCAGTATTTT.

This chain uses TRBV30 with TRBJ1-2; perhaps TRBD1 as D (6 bases). CDR1 is GTSNPN and CDR2 is SVGIG in the germline V gene (reference sequence). The V end was cut by 1 base, the J end by 1 base, with 7 bases between. The CDR3 has 13 amino acids. The CDR3 here is CAWSEGHNYGYTF. As DNA, the CDR3 is TGTGCCTGGAGTGAGGGACATAACTATGGCTACACCTTC.

The chain combines TRBV4-1 with TRBJ2-4; tentatively, D is TRBD2 (6 bases). The germline V gene encodes CDR1 MGHRA and CDR2 YSYEKL. Trimming cost V 3 bases and J 8 bases, with 14 bases left between them. The CDR3 extends over 14 amino acids. The CDR3 bases are TGCGCCAGCAGCCAGGTGGGGGGAGATGACATTCAGTACTTC. Its translation is CASSQVGGDDIQYF.